The clone carrying this T cell receptor beta chain was counted a single time. The germline V and J ends were trimmed by 4 bases and 0 bases, with 10 bases remaining between them. The CDR3 covers 14 residues. Germline lookup yields CDR1 SGHNT and CDR2 YENEEA. This sample is part of a study of CD8+CD57+ T cells in acquired aplastic anemia. Profiles of TCR beta VDJ and CDR3 were generated from a genomic DNA template. TCRdb fed the reads into MiXCR, producing one record per CDR3 protein. Here the sample spans a few hundred thousand distinct CDR3 sequences, 50% to 70% being singletons. The sample was sorted CD4+, CD8+, or CD8+CD57+ T cells (not recorded which) from PBMCs. The chain joins TRBV11-3 to TRBJ2-7; D perhaps matches TRBD2 (5 bases). This clonotype was sampled from a human donor with severe aplastic anemia or a healthy control (not recorded which). DNA of the CDR3: TGTGCCAGCAGCTCCAGACGGGACTCCTACGAGCAGTACTTC. It is translated as CASSSRRDSYEQYF.